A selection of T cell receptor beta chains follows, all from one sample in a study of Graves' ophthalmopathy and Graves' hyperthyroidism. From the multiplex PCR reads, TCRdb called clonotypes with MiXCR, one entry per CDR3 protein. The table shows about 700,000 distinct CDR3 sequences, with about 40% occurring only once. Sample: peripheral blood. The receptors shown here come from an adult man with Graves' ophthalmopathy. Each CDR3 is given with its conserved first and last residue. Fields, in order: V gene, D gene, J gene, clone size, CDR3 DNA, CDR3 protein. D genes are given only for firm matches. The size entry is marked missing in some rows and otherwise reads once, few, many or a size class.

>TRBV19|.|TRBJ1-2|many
TGTGCCAGTAGTCCAGTGGGGGATAACTATGGCTACACCTTC
CASSPVGDNYGYTF
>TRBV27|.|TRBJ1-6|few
TGTGCCAGCACTACCCTCTTAGGGGCCCATTCACCCCTCCACTTT
CASTTLLGAHSPLHF
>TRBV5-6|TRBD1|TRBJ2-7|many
TGTGCCAGCAGCGCACGACAGGGGGCGCGGTACGAGCAGTACTTC
CASSARQGARYEQYF
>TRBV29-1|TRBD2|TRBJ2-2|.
TGCAGCGTTAGCCGGGCTAGCGGGTTCACCGGGGGGCTGTTTTTT
CSVSRASGFTGGLFF
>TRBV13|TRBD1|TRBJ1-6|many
TGTGCCAGCAGCCGGGACAGGGGGCTTTCACCCCTCCACTTT
CASSRDRGLSPLHF
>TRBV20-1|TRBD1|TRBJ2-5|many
TGCAGTGCTAGTCCATGGGACAGGGGGCGTCTGGAGACCCAGTACTTC
CSASPWDRGRLETQYF
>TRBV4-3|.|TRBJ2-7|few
TGCGCCAGCAGCCATGTCAGGGATTACGAGCAGTACTTC
CASSHVRDYEQYF
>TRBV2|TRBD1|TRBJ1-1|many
TGTGCCAGCAGTGGTCGACAGGGGAGGACTGAAGCTTTCTTT
CASSGRQGRTEAFF
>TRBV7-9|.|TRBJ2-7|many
TGTGCCAGCAGCTCTATCAGGCCGGGTTTGACTATCGAGCAGTACTTC
CASSSIRPGLTIEQYF
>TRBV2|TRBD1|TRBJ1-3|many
TGTGCCAGCAGTGTCGGCGGGACAGATTATGGAAACACCATATATTTT
CASSVGGTDYGNTIYF
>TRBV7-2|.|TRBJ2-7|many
TGTGCCAGCAGCTTGGACCACGAGCAGTACTTC
CASSLDHEQYF
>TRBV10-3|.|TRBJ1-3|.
TGTGCCATCAGTTACTCGTCGAGGGCGGACACCATATATTTT
CAISYSSRADTIYF
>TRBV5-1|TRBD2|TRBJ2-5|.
TGCGCCTGCAGCGTTGGACTAGCGGGAGGGCAAGAGACCCAGTACTTC
CACSVGLAGGQETQYF
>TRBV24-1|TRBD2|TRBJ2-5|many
TGTGCCACCAGTGACCCGACTAGCGGGGGGGGTGAGACCCAGTACTTC
CATSDPTSGGGETQYF
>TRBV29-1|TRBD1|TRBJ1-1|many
TGCAGCGTCGACAGGGGGGTCTCTGAAGCTTTCTTT
CSVDRGVSEAFF
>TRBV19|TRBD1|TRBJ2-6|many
TGTGCCAGTAGTATCCGACAGGGTAGCTCTGGGGCCAACGTCCTGACTTTC
CASSIRQGSSGANVLTF
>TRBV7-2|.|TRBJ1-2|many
TGTGCCAGCAGCTTAGACCCAGGGCCCAACTATGGCTACACCTTC
CASSLDPGPNYGYTF
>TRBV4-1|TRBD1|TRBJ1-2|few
TGCGCCAGCAGCCAAGGAGGGGGCCAGGGGGACTATGGCTACACCTTC
CASSQGGGQGDYGYTF
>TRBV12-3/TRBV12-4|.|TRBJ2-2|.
TGTGCCAGCAGTTCGGTTGCTGGGACCGGGGAGCTGTTTTTT
CASSSVAGTGELFF
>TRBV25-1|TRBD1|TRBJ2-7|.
TGTGCCTGGAGCCGGCAGGGGGCGGGCGAGCAGTACTTC
CAWSRQGAGEQYF
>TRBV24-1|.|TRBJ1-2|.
TGTGCCACCACAGGGAAACGCTATGGCTACACCTTC
CATTGKRYGYTF
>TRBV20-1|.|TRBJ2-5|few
TGCAGTGCTAGTTTAGTCCAGCGAGCTTCAGAGACCCAGTACTTC
CSASLVQRASETQYF
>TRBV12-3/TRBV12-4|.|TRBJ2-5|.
TGTGCCAGCAGCCCTGGGAACACCGGGAGTATAGGCGAGACCCAGTACTTC
CASSPGNTGSIGETQYF
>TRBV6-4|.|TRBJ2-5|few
TGTGCCAGCAGTCCCTCGTTGGGGGCGGGAGAGACCCAGTACTTC
CASSPSLGAGETQYF
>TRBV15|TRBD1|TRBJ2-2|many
TGTGCCACCAGCAGACCGAAGGGGGCTTCTAACACCGGGGAGCTGTTTTTT
CATSRPKGASNTGELFF
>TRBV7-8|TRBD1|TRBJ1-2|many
TGTGCCAGCAGCTCCACCGGGACAGGAGATTATGGCTACACCTTC
CASSSTGTGDYGYTF
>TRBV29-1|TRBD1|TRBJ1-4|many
TGCAGCGTCGGACAGGGTAATGAAAAACTGTTTTTT
CSVGQGNEKLFF
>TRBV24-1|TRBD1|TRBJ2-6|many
TGTGCCACCAGTGAAGCGACAGGGCTCCTTTCTGGGGCCAACGTCCTGACTTTC
CATSEATGLLSGANVLTF
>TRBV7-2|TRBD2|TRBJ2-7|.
TGTGCCAGCAGCTTAGTACCAGCGGGGGGAAGGGCCGAGCAGTACTTC
CASSLVPAGGRAEQYF
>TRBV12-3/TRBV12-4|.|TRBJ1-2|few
TGTGCCAGCACTCAAACTGGGGGGCCGCGTGGCTACACCTTC
CASTQTGGPRGYTF
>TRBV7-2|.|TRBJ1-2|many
TGTGCCAGCAGGGTTAGGTTGGGAGACTATGGCTACACCTTC
CASRVRLGDYGYTF